This T cell receptor (beta chain) was found in a study of PD-L1 blockade in urothelial cancer (dated by TCRdb to about 2017). Background for the entire study: All patients started therapy in about 2014 and received atezolizumab 1,200 mg intravenously every 3 weeks. About 85% of the roughly 29 patients were males with bladder-origin urothelial cancer, and 18 of 29 reported a prior smoking history. Patients had an ECOG performance status of 0 or 1 and had received between 0 and 3 prior chemotherapy regimens. Blood samples were analyzed at two time points: 3 weeks after treatment start (second dose) and 6 weeks after treatment start. Blood samples yielded a median of roughly 150,000 T cells and around 80,000 unique TCRs, with median clonality roughly 0.084. The study, an exploratory multi-omic analysis, examined somatic, immune and clinical correlates of response to PD-L1 blockade with atezolizumab in urothelial cancer. Pretreatment tumor samples, along with matched peripheral blood serially collected before and after atezolizumab treatment, were subjected to TCR sequencing. Durable clinical benefit was defined as progression-free survival longer than 6 months, and TCR features were also tested against progression-free and overall survival. In the same patients who had TCR sequencing, pretreatment tumors also underwent whole exome sequencing and RNA sequencing. Under 10 patients achieved durable clinical benefit and some 21 did not. Pretreatment blood TCR-seq was available for about 27 patients, at least one posttreatment blood collection was obtained for about 24 patients, and tumor TCR-seq was available for about 24 patients.

In the case of this clone: No antigen is known for it. No clone much larger than this one lies a single base away; base qualities are absent.

Reading the germline V gene (reference sequence) gives CDR1 GTSNPN and CDR2 SVGIG. The CDR3 sequence holds 15 residues, the cysteine and phenylalanine included. Left in the record is the CDR3 DNA by itself, 45 bases read in frame from the first base. V is shortened by 2 bases, J by 0 bases, and the region joining them spans 10 bases. Synthetic TCR analog templates were spiked into each PCR to estimate absolute template abundance from read counts. Using the immunoSEQ assay, TCRbeta CDR3 regions were amplified from genomic DNA with bias-controlled V and J gene primers. Sequencing of rearranged TCRbeta segments was done at approximately 20X coverage. The authors' pipeline ran thus. Clustering was used to correct sequencing errors, and CDR3s were annotated against IMGT so that V, D and J genes could be assigned. Out-of-frame and stop-codon sequences were excluded, and only productive TCRbeta rearrangements were used in downstream analyses. Clonality was computed as one minus Shannon entropy normalized by the log of the number of unique productive sequences. Clones differing between time points or between blood and tumor were identified using Fisher's exact test with Benjamini-Hochberg correction, with an adjusted p below 0.01 applied as the threshold. Drawn from immuneACCESS, this table holds only the in-frame rearrangements with V and J called that TCRdb kept. Clones are partly lost; checked studies trace under half to an unresolved V gene and leave the rest unexplained. The V and J calls and clone size are taken from that table; D and trimming were inferred from the DNA. A total of tens of thousands of clones appear in this sample, 85% of them only once. The ten biggest clones cover roughly 6.6% of the sample.

Overall results and qualifications from the work: Because the sample size was small (n ≈ 27) and many exploratory analyses were performed, the results are intended to be hypothesis-generating. Greater expansion of tumor-associated TCR clones in peripheral blood 3 weeks after the start of treatment was observed in patients with durable benefit (n ≈ 20, p = 0.022). A pretreatment peripheral blood TCR clonality below the median was linked to improved progression-free and overall survival.

The sample's time point, from its label and the paper: pretreatment peripheral blood. A total of around 30 patients with locally advanced or metastatic urothelial carcinoma, treated at Memorial Sloan Kettering on a trial protocol, made up the cohort. Peripheral blood mononuclear cells were collected pretreatment and during treatment, with between 1 and 8 total time points per patient. The Qiagen DNeasy Blood extraction kit was used to purify genomic DNA from total PBMCs and tumor samples. PBMCs were collected pretreatment and during treatment, and were isolated and stored as previously described. The sample here was PBMCs, taken around atezolizumab (anti-PD-L1) treatment. The clonotype was recovered from a middle-aged man with urothelial cancer. The chain joins TRBV30 to TRBJ2-2, with TRBD2 as a weak D call on 5 bases. CDR3 loop: CAWSLLATNTGELFF. The base sequence is TGTGCCTGGAGTCTCTTAGCGACGAACACCGGGGAGCTGTTTTTT.